This entry is about one T cell receptor (beta chain). Its cognate antigen is unknown. The ends were cut back, 0 bases at V and 8 bases at J, with 8 bases in the middle. CDR1 and CDR2 (germline): ENHRY, SYGVKD. The CDR3 has 13 amino acids. Amplification of TCR beta CDR3 regions was performed using RNA transcripts as template. TCR CDR3 underwent first-round RT-PCR with the HTBI primer set. TCRdb recomputed calls from the multiplex PCR reads with MiXCR, one row per CDR3 protein. The sample lists around 260,000 distinct CDR3 sequences; about 25% were seen once. This record belongs to a study of T cells in Graves' hyperthyroidism and ophthalmopathy. Study-wide points: For ophthalmopathy, model prediction preceded onset by a median about 6.2 months.

Sequenced sample: blood. This TCR came from a man in his forties or fifties with Graves' hyperthyroidism that later progressed to Graves' ophthalmopathy. The rearrangement uses TRBV10-3 and TRBJ1-3; D gene unclear. The CDR3, as DNA: TGTGCCATCAGTGAGTCCAAGTGGTACACCATATATTTT. Encoded protein: CAISESKWYTIYF.